This record concerns one TCR beta chain sequence. The entry originates in a study of blood T cell repertoires in COVID-19. Study context: PBMCs, B-cell-depleted T cells, or T cells provided the cDNA or gDNA that made up the material.

Method: immunoSEQ multiplex PCR; TCRdb's copy keeps in-frame clones and lacks some. The sample contains 200,000 to 300,000 clones, roughly 90% of which appear only once. Germline CDR1 is LNHDA and CDR2 is SQIVND (reference sequence). The length of the CDR3 is 17 residues. The V segment lost 8 bases and the J segment 2 bases; nucleotides outside the gene matches: 12. J is TRBJ2-1 and V is TRBV19, with TRBD2 matching over 10 bases. Sequencing was done on a sample of peripheral blood. The TCR sequence derives from a man under 40 with active or convalescent COVID-19. The CDR3 protein is CASFLISSGGTYNEQFF. The CDR3 coding sequence is TGTGCCAGTTTTCTGATCTCTAGCGGGGGAACCTACAATGAGCAGTTCTTC.